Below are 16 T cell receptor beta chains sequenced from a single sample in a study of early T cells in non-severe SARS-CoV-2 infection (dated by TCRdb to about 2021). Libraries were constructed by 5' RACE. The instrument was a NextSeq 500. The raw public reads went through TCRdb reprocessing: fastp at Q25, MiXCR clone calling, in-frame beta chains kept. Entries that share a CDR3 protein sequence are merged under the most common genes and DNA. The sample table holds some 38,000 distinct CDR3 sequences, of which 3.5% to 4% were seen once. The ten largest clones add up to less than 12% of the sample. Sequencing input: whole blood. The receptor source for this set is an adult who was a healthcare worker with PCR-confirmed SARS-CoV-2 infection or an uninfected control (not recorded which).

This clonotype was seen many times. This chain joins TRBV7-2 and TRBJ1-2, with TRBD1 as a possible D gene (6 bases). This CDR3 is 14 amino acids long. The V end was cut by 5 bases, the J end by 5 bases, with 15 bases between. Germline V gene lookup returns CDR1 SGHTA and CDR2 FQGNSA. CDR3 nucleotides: TGTGCCAGCAGCCCCTGGACAGTGGGATATGGCTACACCTTC. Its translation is CASSPWTVGYGYTF.

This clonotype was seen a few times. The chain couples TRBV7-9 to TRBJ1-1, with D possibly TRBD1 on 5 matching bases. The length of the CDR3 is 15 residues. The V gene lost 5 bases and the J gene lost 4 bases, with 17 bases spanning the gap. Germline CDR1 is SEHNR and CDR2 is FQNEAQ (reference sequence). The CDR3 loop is CASSTLARGGTEAFF. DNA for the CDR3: TGTGCCAGCAGCACTCTGGCACGGGGCGGCACTGAAGCTTTCTTT. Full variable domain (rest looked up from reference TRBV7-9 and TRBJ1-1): DTGVSQNPRHKITKRGQNVTFRCDPISEHNRLYWYRQTLGQGPEFLTYFQNEAQLEKSRLLSDRFSAERPKGSFSTLEIQRTEQGDSAMYLCASSTLARGGTEAFFGQGTRLTVV.

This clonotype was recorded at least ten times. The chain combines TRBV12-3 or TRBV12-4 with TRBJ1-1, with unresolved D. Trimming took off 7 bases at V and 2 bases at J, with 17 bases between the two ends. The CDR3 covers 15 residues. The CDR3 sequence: CASNRYTAVNTEAFF. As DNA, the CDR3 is TGTGCCAGCAACCGATATACTGCCGTAAACACTGAAGCTTTCTTT.

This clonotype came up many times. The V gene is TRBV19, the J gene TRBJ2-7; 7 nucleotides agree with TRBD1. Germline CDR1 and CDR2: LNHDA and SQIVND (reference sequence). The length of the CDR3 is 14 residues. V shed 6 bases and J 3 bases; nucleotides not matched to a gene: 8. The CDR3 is CASRKRGQDYEQYF. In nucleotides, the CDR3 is TGTGCCAGTAGGAAGAGAGGACAGGACTACGAGCAGTACTTC.

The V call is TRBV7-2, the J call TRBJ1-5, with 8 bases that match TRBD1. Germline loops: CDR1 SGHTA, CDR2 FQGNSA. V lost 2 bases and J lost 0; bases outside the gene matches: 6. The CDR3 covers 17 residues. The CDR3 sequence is CASSLQGALTSNQPQHF. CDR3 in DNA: TGTGCCAGCAGCTTACAGGGGGCCTTGACTAGCAATCAGCCCCAGCATTTT.

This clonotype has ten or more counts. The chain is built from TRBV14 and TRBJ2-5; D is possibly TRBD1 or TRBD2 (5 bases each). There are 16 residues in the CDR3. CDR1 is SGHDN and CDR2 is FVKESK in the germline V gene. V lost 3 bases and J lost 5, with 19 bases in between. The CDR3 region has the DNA TGTGCCAGCAGCCAGCGTACCGGGACGACCTGGGAGACCCAGTACTTC. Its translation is CASSQRTGTTWETQYF.

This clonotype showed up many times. CDR3 sequence: CSVEDVQSYNEQFF. The CDR3 coding sequence is TGCAGCGTTGAGGATGTTCAGTCCTACAATGAGCAGTTCTTC. The V gene is TRBV29-1, the J gene TRBJ2-1; D unresolved. Germline V CDR1 and CDR2: SQVTM, ANQGSEA. With 3 bases removed from V and 1 base from J, the gap between germline ends came to 10 bases. This CDR3 region has 14 residues.

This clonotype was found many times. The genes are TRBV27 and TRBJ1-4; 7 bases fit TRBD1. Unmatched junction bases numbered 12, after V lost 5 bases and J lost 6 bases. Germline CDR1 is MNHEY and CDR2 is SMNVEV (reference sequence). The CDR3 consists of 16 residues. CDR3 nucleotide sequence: TGTGCCAGCAGTCCGGGGACGACAGGGACCTATGAAAAACTGTTTTTT. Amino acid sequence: CASSPGTTGTYEKLFF.

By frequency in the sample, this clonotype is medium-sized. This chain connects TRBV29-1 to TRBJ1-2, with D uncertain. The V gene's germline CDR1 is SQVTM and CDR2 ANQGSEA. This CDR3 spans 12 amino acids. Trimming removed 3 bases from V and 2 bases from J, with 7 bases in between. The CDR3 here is CSVDVGNYGYTF. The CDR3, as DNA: TGCAGCGTTGATGTTGGGAACTATGGCTACACCTTC.

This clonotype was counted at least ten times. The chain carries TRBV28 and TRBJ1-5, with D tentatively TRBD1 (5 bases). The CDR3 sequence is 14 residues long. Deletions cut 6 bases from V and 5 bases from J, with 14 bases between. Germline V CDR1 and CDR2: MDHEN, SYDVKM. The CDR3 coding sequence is TGTGCCAGCAGCGGGGCGCCAAAGGATCAGCCCCAGCATTTT. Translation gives CASSGAPKDQPQHF. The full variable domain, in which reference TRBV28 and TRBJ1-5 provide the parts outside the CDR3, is DVKVTQSSRYLVKRTGEKVFLECVQDMDHENMFWYRQDPGLGLRLIYFSYDVKMKEKGDIPEGYSVSREKKERFSLILESASTNQTSMYLCASSGAPKDQPQHFGDGTRLSIL.

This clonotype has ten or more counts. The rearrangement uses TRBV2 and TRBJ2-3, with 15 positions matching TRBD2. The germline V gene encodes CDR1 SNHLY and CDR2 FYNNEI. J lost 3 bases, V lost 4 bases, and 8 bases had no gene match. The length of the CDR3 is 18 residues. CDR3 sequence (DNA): TGTGCCAGCAGTGGGACTAGCGGGAGGGCCGGATGGACAGATACGCAGTATTTT. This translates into CASSGTSGRAGWTDTQYF.

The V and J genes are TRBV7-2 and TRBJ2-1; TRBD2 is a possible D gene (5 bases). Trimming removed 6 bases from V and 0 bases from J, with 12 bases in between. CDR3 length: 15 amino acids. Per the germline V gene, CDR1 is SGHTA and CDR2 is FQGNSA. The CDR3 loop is CASRAEISSYNEQFF. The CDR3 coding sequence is TGTGCCAGCAGAGCGGAAATAAGCTCCTACAATGAGCAGTTCTTC.

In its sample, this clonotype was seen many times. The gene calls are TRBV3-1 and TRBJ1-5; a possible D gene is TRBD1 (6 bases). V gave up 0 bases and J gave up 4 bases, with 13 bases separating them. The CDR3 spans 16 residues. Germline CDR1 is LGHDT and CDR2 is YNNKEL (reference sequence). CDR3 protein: CASSQEPLGANQPQHF. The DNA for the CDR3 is TGTGCCAGCAGCCAAGAGCCGTTGGGGGCAAATCAGCCCCAGCATTTT. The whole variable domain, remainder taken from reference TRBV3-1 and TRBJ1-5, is DTAVSQTPKYLVTQMGNDKSIKCEQNLGHDTMYWYKQDSKKFLKIMFSYNNKELIINETVPNRFSPKSPDKAHLNLHINSLELGDSAVYFCASSQEPLGANQPQHFGDGTRLSIL.

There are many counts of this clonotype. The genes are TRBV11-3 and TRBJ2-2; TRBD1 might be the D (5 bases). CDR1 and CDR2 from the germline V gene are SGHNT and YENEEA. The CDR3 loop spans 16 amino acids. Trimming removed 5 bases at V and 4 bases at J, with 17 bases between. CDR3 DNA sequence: TGTGCCAGCAGCCCCCCCACACAGGCGGCCACCGGGGAGCTGTTTTTT. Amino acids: CASSPPTQAATGELFF.

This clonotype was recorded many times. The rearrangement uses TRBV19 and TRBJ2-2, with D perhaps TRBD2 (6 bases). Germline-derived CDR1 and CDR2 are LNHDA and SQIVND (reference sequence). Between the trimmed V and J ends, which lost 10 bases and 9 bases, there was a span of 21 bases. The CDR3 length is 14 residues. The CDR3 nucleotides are TGTGCCACCAGAGCTCCGGGACTGGCCCGGGAGCTGTTTTTT. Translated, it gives CATRAPGLARELFF.

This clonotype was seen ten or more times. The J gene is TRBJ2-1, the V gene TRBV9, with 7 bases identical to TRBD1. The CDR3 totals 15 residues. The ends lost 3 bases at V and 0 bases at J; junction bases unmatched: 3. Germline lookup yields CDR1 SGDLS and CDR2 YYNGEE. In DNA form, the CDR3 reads TGTGCCAGCAGCGCAAGGGACAGCTCCTACAATGAGCAGTTCTTC. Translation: CASSARDSSYNEQFF.